Listed below are T cell receptor beta chains from one sample, sequenced in a study of cytomegalovirus exposure and HLA in healthy donors. Sequencing used immunoSEQ multiplex PCR; TCRdb keeps in-frame clones, though not all of them. The sample lists 100,000 to 150,000 clones; about 9.1% were seen once. Sequencing was carried out using PBMCs. The receptors here all came from a woman aged 40-49 years in good health and CMV-seropositive. Each CDR3 is given without its conserved first and last residue. The order of the fields is clone size, V gene, J gene, CDR3 protein. The size entry is marked missing in some rows and otherwise reads once, few, many or a size class.

few	TRBV6-1	TRBJ1-4	ASSEWGTGGYEKLF
.	TRBV5-1	TRBJ2-4	ASSVNRGDKNIQY
.	TRBV19	TRBJ1-5	ASSIDPTGGWVQPQH
.	TRBV6-5	TRBJ1-5	ASRSGQHSNQPQH
.	TRBV6-6	TRBJ1-1	ASSHGGVVAEAF
.	TRBV6-1	TRBJ2-7	ASSEAPSGVYYEQY
few	TRBV7-9	TRBJ2-4	ASSHSGTGRNIQY
few	TRBV5-1	TRBJ2-5	ASSWSGGRETQY
few	TRBV18	TRBJ1-1	ASSRRQGLNTEAF
.	TRBV4-3	TRBJ2-3	ASSLSGVPDTQY
few	TRBV27	TRBJ1-2	ASRRQMDYGYT
many	TRBV5-1	TRBJ1-1	ASSLAAGNTEAF
few	TRBV11-2	TRBJ1-2	ASSFGQYGYT
.	TRBV23-1	TRBJ1-2	ASSRVREQGARRYGYT
few	TRBV2	TRBJ2-5	ASSINSGETQY
few	TRBV6-1	TRBJ2-5	ASSEGASVQETQY
.	TRBV29-1	TRBJ1-1	SVRTGVTEAF
.	TRBV4-2	TRBJ2-3	ASSQEGPGGADTQY
.	TRBV6-6	TRBJ1-4	ASSIGQGGDEKLF
few	TRBV7-2	TRBJ2-7	ASSHGRGQTYTPSDEQY
.	TRBV6-1	TRBJ1-5	ASSDNLLNQPQH
.	TRBV5-1	TRBJ2-7	ASSPGRTSGGSSYEQY
.	TRBV5-6	TRBJ2-5	ASSLGPQARTQY
few	TRBV5-1	TRBJ1-1	ASSLAFGAEGNTEAF
few	TRBV7-9	TRBJ1-1	ASSLGGGSTEAF
few	TRBV5-5	TRBJ1-1	ASSLAVGTEAF
few	TRBV7-2	TRBJ2-3	ASSPRRTDTQY
few	TRBV7-9	TRBJ2-3	ASSLSPERAGGRRYTQY
.	TRBV5-6	TRBJ2-6	ASSSAAQGWANVLT
.	TRBV7-2	TRBJ2-6	ASSLLAGGSGANVLT
.	TRBV5-8	TRBJ2-5	ASSSLGLAGRETQY
.	TRBV7-9	TRBJ1-2	ASSQKTGTDYHGYT
.	TRBV6-6	TRBJ1-1	ASSYRHTNTEAF
.	TRBV6-1	TRBJ2-7	ASSELSDRRLYEQY
.	TRBV7-6	TRBJ2-1	ASSQRPRGGYNEQF
.	TRBV19	TRBJ2-7	ASSTPRGQGANEQY
few	TRBV9	TRBJ2-7	AILIGTGKLEAYEQY
once	TRBV5-1	.	ASSFFALSSGVSYEQY
.	TRBV9	TRBJ2-5	ASSPGSEETQY
few	TRBV4-1	TRBJ1-5	ASSQEQGAKQPQH
.	TRBV6-5	TRBJ1-6	ASSYSGGPPLH
few	TRBV9	TRBJ2-1	ASSVVSGGADNEQF
.	TRBV7-2	TRBJ2-3	ASSSGRGRDEADTQY
.	TRBV7-3	TRBJ2-3	ASSLGSTDTQY
.	TRBV7-9	TRBJ2-1	ASSSGTSYNEQF
few	TRBV7-6	TRBJ2-5	ASSLGGQGGETQY
few	TRBV5-6	TRBJ1-3	ASSLATGVYGNTIY
.	TRBV5-4	TRBJ1-6	ASSFQQGYNSPLH
.	TRBV9	TRBJ2-3	ASSLQRADTQY
once	TRBV2	TRBJ1-6	ASLLDRGNSPLH
few	TRBV19	TRBJ2-7	ASSMGSQGTYEQY
few	TRBV5-4	TRBJ2-7	ASSDRQTYEQY
few	TRBV5-8	TRBJ2-2	ASSYQQGTGELF